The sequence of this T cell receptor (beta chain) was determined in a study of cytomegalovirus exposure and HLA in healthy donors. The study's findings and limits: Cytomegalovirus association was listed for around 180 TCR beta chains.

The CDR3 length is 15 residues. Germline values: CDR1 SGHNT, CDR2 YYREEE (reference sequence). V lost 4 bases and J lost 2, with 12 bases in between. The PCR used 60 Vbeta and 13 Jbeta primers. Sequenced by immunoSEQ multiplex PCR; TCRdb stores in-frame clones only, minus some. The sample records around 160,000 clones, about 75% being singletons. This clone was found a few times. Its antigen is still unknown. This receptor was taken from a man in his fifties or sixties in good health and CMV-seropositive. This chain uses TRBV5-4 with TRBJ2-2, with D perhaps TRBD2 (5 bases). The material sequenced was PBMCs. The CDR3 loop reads CASSPRTVNTGELFF. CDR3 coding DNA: TGTGCCAGCAGCCCACGGACTGTTAACACCGGGGAGCTGTTTTTT. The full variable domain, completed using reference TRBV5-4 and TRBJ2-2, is ETGVTQSPTHLIKTRGQQVTLRCSSQSGHNTVSWYQQALGQGPQFIFQYYREEENGRGNFPPRFSGLQFPNYSSELNVNALELDDSALYLCASSPRTVNTGELFFGEGSRLTVL.